What follows describes a single TCR beta chain. The antigen is unknown. These data belong to a study of T cell repertoires in cytomegalovirus infection. Study overall: CMV infection and matching HLA type were both indicated by public TCR beta signatures.

CDR3 length: 14 residues. The V and J ends lost 6 bases and 5 bases respectively, with 17 bases between them. Per the germline V gene, CDR1 is DFQATT and CDR2 is SNEGSKA (reference sequence). TCRdb reanalysed the reads using MiXCR and keeps one entry per CDR3 protein. Of about 310,000 distinct CDR3 sequences detected, just under 25% appear once; the ten largest clones hold roughly 14%. The receptor was derived from a human donor in good health (CMV status not recorded). Some clones in this sample may be carry-over from other donors' samples. This material consisted of cultured PBMCs, taken from culture after CMV antigen stimulation. The rearrangement uses TRBV20-1 and TRBJ2-1; D possibly matches TRBD1 or TRBD2 (5 bases each). CDR3 bases: TGCAGTGCGAATCAACGGGGACGTAACAATGAGCAGTTCTTC. Its translation is CSANQRGRNNEQFF.